This TCR beta chain comes out of a study of identical twins. The V and J ends lost 5 bases and 3 bases, in that order; junction bases with no gene match: 5. This CDR3 is 15 amino acids long. From germline, CDR1 is SEHNR and CDR2 FQNEAQ (reference sequence). This clonotype has ten or more counts. Its target is not known. TCRdb independently ran MiXCR on the 5' RACE reads; one entry per CDR3 protein. The sample lists some 330,000 distinct CDR3 sequences; approximately 8.7% were seen once. Study-wide points: Whereas memory repertoires showed no such difference, abundant cord blood beta clonotypes carried fewer insertions.

The clonotype was recovered from a woman between 50 and 59 years old in good health. This chain uses TRBV7-9 with TRBJ2-3, with 10 bases aligning to TRBD2. Specimen: naive T cells sorted from blood. For the CDR3, the DNA is TGTGCCAGCAGCCCTATTAGCGGGAGGACAGATACGCAGTATTTT. It codes for CASSPISGRTDTQYF.